Listed below are T cell receptor beta chains from one sample, sequenced in a study of shared clonotypes between healthy human individuals. Sequencing used immunoSEQ multiplex PCR; TCRdb keeps in-frame clones, though not all of them. The table includes about 640,000 clones, less than 80% detected once. Input material: memory CD4+ T cells sorted from blood. The receptors shown here come from a woman aged 25-40 years in good health. The CDR3 runs from the conserved cysteine through the conserved F or W. A D gene is named only where the DNA matches it firmly. Only part of the rows carry a size: once, few, many, or a class if the clone is expanded.

>-|-|TRBJ1-5|TRBV6-1
CASSDRATQPQHF
TGTGCCAGCAGTGATAGGGCAACTCAGCCCCAGCATTTT
>-|TRBD1|TRBJ2-5|TRBV5-1
CASIDRGEGETQYF
TGCGCCAGCATCGACAGGGGGGAAGGGGAGACCCAGTACTTC
>-|-|TRBJ2-5|TRBV4-2
CASSQDGRGETQYF
TGTGCCAGCAGCCAAGATGGAAGGGGAGAGACCCAGTACTTC
>few|-|TRBJ1-2|TRBV6-1
CASGRIYGYTF
TGTGCCAGCGGACGGATCTATGGCTACACCTTC
>once|TRBD1|TRBJ2-2|TRBV6-1
CASTRTGGTGELFF
TGTGCCAGCACCCGGACAGGGGGCACCGGGGAGCTGTTTTTT
>-|-|TRBJ1-4|TRBV27
CASSSSGATNEKLFF
TGTGCCAGCAGTTCATCAGGGGCTACTAATGAAAAACTGTTTTTT
>-|TRBD1|TRBJ2-7|TRBV5-5
CASSPRTGAYEQYF
TGTGCCAGCAGCCCGCGGACAGGAGCCTACGAGCAGTACTTC
>many|-|TRBJ2-2|TRBV7-9
CASSPRTASSTGELFF
TGTGCCAGCAGCCCACGGACAGCTTCGAGCACCGGGGAGCTGTTTTTT
>-|TRBD2|TRBJ2-7|TRBV7-2
CASSLAPGLAGDGEQYF
TGTGCCAGCAGCTTAGCCCCTGGACTAGCGGGAGATGGCGAGCAGTACTTC
>-|TRBD2|TRBJ2-5|TRBV5-1
CASRAGVETQYF
TGCGCCAGCAGGGCGGGAGTTGAGACCCAGTACTTC
>once|-|TRBJ1-4|TRBV11-2
CASSRQSSTNEKLFF
TGTGCCAGCAGCCGACAGAGCTCAACTAATGAAAAACTGTTTTTT
>-|TRBD2|TRBJ2-5|TRBV5-1
CASSPVTSGETQYF
TGCGCCAGCAGCCCGGTGACTAGCGGAGAGACCCAGTACTTC
>-|-|TRBJ1-5|TRBV28
CASSLDRPAGPQHF
TGTGCCAGCAGTCTTGACAGACCAGCTGGGCCCCAGCATTTT
>few|TRBD2|TRBJ2-1|TRBV5-1
CASNNGGRVESEQFF
TGCGCCAGCAATAACGGCGGGAGGGTCGAGAGTGAGCAGTTCTTC
>few|TRBD2|TRBJ2-5|TRBV15
CATSRDLAERETQYF
TGTGCCACCAGCAGAGACCTAGCGGAACGGGAGACCCAGTACTTC
>-|-|TRBJ1-4|TRBV7-9
CASSLPLRAAGSNEKLFF
TGTGCCAGCAGCCTCCCATTGAGGGCAGCGGGGAGTAATGAAAAACTGTTTTTT
>-|TRBD1|TRBJ1-1|TRBV13
CASSLVKQGLAEAFF
TGTGCCAGCAGCTTAGTCAAACAGGGGTTGGCTGAAGCTTTCTTT
>-|TRBD2|TRBJ2-3|TRBV7-3
CASSYTSGRWDTQYF
TGTGCCAGCAGTTATACTAGCGGGAGATGGGATACGCAGTATTTT
>-|-|TRBJ1-4|TRBV28
CASLGPSDEKLFF
TGTGCCAGCCTAGGGCCATCTGATGAAAAACTGTTTTTT
>-|TRBD1|TRBJ1-2|TRBV4-2
CASSQGQGIDYGYTF
TGTGCCAGCAGCCAAGGACAGGGCATCGACTATGGCTACACCTTC
>-|-|TRBJ1-1|TRBV7-9
CASSLGQENTEAFF
TGTGCCAGCAGCTTAGGACAGGAGAACACTGAAGCTTTCTTT
>few|-|TRBJ2-5|TRBV28
CASSGSGETQYF
TGTGCCAGCAGCGGGAGTGGTGAGACCCAGTACTTC
>once|-|TRBJ1-4|TRBV30
CAWSRYSGYEKLFF
TGTGCCTGGAGTAGGTACAGCGGGTATGAAAAACTGTTTTTT
>-|-|TRBJ1-1|TRBV30
CAWSEQNTEAFF
TGTGCCTGGAGTGAGCAGAACACTGAAGCTTTCTTT